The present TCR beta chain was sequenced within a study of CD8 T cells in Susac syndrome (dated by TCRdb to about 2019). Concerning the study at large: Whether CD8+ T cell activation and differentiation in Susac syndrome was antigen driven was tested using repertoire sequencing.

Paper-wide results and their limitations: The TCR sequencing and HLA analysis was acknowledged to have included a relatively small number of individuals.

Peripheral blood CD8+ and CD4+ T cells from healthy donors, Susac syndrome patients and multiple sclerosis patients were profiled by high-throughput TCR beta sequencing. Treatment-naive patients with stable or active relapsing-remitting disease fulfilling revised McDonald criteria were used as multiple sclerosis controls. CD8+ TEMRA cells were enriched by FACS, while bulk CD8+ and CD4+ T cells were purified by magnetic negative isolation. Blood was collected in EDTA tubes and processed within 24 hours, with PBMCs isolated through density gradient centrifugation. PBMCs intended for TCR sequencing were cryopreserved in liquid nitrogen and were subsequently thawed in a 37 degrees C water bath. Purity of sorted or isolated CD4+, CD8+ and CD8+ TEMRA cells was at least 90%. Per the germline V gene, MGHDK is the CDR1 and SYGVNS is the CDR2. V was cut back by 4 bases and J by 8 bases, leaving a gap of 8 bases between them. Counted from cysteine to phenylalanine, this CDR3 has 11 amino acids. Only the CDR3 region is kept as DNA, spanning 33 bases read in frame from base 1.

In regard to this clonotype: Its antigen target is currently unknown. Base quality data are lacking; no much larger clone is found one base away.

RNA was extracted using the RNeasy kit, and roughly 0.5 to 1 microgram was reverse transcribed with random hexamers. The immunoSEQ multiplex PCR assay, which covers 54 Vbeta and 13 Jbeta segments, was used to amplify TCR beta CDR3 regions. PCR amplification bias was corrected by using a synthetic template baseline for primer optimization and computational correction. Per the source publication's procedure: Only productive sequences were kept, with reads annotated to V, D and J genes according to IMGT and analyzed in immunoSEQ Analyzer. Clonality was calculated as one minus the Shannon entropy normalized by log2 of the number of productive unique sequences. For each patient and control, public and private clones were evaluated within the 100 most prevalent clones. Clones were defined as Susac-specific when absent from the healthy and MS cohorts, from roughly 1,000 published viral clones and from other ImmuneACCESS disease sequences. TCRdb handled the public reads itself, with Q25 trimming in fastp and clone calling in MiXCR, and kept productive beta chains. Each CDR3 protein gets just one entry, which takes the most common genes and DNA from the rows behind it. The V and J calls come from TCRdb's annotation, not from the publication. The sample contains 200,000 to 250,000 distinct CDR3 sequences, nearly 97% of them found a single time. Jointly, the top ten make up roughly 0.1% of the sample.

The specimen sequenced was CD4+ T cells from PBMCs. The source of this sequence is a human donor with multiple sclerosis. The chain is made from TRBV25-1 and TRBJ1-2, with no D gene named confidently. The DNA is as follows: TGTGCCAGCAGTGCGGCTCGGGGCTACACCTTC. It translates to CASSAARGYTF.